The rows below give T cell receptor beta chains drawn from one sample of a study of T-cell reconstitution after alpha-beta-depleted transplantation in children. One entry per CDR3 protein, called by TCRdb with MiXCR from the PCR reads. The sample holds about 360,000 distinct CDR3 sequences, roughly 14% seen once. The sequencing used PBMCs, collected from the stem cell graft. All receptors derive from a human donor who donated a stem cell graft to a child with Fanconi anemia. Both conserved end residues are part of each CDR3. D genes are given only for firm matches. Size is omitted from some rows. Given values are once, few, many or a class for expanded clones.

J: TRBJ1-2; size: .; V: TRBV20-1; D: .; DNA: TGCAGTGCCGAGCGGGCCGGAAACTATGGCTACACCTTC; CDR3: CSAERAGNYGYTF
J: TRBJ1-1; size: few; V: TRBV7-9; D: .; DNA: TGTGCCAGCAGCGCTTGGGTTGATGACACTGAAGCTTTCTTT; CDR3: CASSAWVDDTEAFF
J: TRBJ2-5; size: .; V: TRBV3-1; D: TRBD2; DNA: TGTGCCAGCAGCCACGGGGGGATGAGGCAAGAGACCCAGTACTTC; CDR3: CASSHGGMRQETQYF
J: TRBJ2-1; size: few; V: TRBV4-2; D: TRBD2; DNA: TGTGCCAGCAGCCACCCCGGCGGGAGCGGGGGGAACAATGAGCAGTTCTTC; CDR3: CASSHPGGSGGNNEQFF
J: TRBJ1-1; size: few; V: TRBV5-1; D: .; DNA: TGCGCCAGCAGCTCCGACCCCTTCCCACCGGGCGAAGCTTTCTTT; CDR3: CASSSDPFPPGEAFF
J: TRBJ2-3; size: many; V: TRBV20-1; D: .; DNA: TGCAGTGCTAGAGATGACAGCCGGGGGACAGATACGCAGTATTTT; CDR3: CSARDDSRGTDTQYF
J: TRBJ1-6; size: few; V: TRBV20-1; D: TRBD1; DNA: TGCAGTGCTAGCGGGACAGGGAATTCACCCCTCCACTTT; CDR3: CSASGTGNSPLHF
J: TRBJ1-3; size: few; V: TRBV15; D: .; DNA: TGTGCCACCAGCTTACGAAACACCATATATTTT; CDR3: CATSLRNTIYF
J: TRBJ2-5; size: few; V: TRBV20-1; D: .; DNA: TGCAGTGCGGAGGACCCGGTCGTAGAGACCCAGTACTTC; CDR3: CSAEDPVVETQYF
J: TRBJ1-1; size: few; V: TRBV5-1; D: .; DNA: TGCGCCAGCAGCTTGGGAGGCGGGTCGAACACTGAAGCTTTCTTT; CDR3: CASSLGGGSNTEAFF
J: TRBJ2-5; size: .; V: TRBV4-3; D: .; DNA: TGCGCCAGCAGCCAACGGCACGCGGAGCAAGAGACCCAGTACTTC; CDR3: CASSQRHAEQETQYF
J: TRBJ2-7; size: many; V: TRBV7-2; D: .; DNA: TGTGCCAGCGCCACCTCCTACGAGCAGTACTTC; CDR3: CASATSYEQYF
J: TRBJ1-5; size: .; V: TRBV27; D: TRBD1; DNA: TGTGCCAGCAGACAGACAGGGTACAATCAGCCCCAGCATTTT; CDR3: CASRQTGYNQPQHF
J: TRBJ2-3; size: .; V: TRBV11-2; D: .; DNA: TGTGCCAGCAGACCTGGGACACCTACGCAGTATTTT; CDR3: CASRPGTPTQYF
J: TRBJ2-3; size: .; V: TRBV7-2; D: .; DNA: TGTGCCAGCAGCTTAACGGCTCTGGCGCCGGGGGATACGCAGTATTTT; CDR3: CASSLTALAPGDTQYF
J: TRBJ2-3; size: few; V: TRBV5-8; D: .; DNA: TGTGCCAGCAGCTGGTCAGGGGTTGGCACAGATACGCAGTATTTT; CDR3: CASSWSGVGTDTQYF
J: TRBJ1-1; size: .; V: TRBV18; D: TRBD1; DNA: TGTGCCAGCTCACCAGGACCGGGACAGGGGAACACTGAAGCTTTCTTT; CDR3: CASSPGPGQGNTEAFF
J: TRBJ2-5; size: many; V: TRBV11-2; D: TRBD2; DNA: TGTGCCAGCAGCTTCGGGCGGGGGGGCCGAGAGACCCAGTACTTC; CDR3: CASSFGRGGRETQYF
J: TRBJ2-2; size: many; V: TRBV20-1; D: TRBD2; DNA: TGCAGTGCTGTCGATGGACTAGCGGGCTCCCTCCTGTTTTTT; CDR3: CSAVDGLAGSLLFF
J: TRBJ2-1; size: .; V: TRBV7-8; D: .; DNA: TGTGCCAGCAGCTTCTCTTTCAATGAGCAGTTCTTC; CDR3: CASSFSFNEQFF
J: TRBJ1-2; size: .; V: TRBV19; D: .; DNA: TGTGCCAGTAGTAGGACTTGGAAAACGGGAGGCTACACCTTC; CDR3: CASSRTWKTGGYTF
J: TRBJ1-1; size: few; V: TRBV4-1; D: .; DNA: TGCGCCAGCAGCCGAGTGACGGATTACACTGAAGCTTTCTTT; CDR3: CASSRVTDYTEAFF
J: TRBJ1-4; size: .; V: TRBV15; D: .; DNA: TGTGCCACCAGTAGAGCTCAGGGGCGCGGGGAAAAACTGTTTTTT; CDR3: CATSRAQGRGEKLFF
J: TRBJ2-2; size: many; V: TRBV4-3; D: .; DNA: TGCGCCAGCAGCCAAGGTACTCTTGACACCGGGGAGCTGTTTTTT; CDR3: CASSQGTLDTGELFF
J: TRBJ2-1; size: .; V: TRBV4-3; D: .; DNA: TGCGCCAGCAGCCAAGGATGGGGTGAGTCGCCCAGGGACAATGAGCAGTTCTTC; CDR3: CASSQGWGESPRDNEQFF
J: TRBJ1-3; size: few; V: TRBV3-1; D: .; DNA: TGTGCCAGCAGCCTACATCCAGGGAAAGGAGGAAACACCATATATTTT; CDR3: CASSLHPGKGGNTIYF